One sample yielded the 31 T cell receptor beta chains listed below, sequenced in a study of cytomegalovirus exposure and HLA in healthy donors. The PCR had 60 Vbeta and 13 Jbeta primers. This table comes from immunoSEQ multiplex PCR, and its TCRdb copy is limited to in-frame clones, with some not included. The sample has about 200,000 clones; approximately 80% are singletons. Source material: PBMCs. Receptors originate from a girl aged 2 to 10 in good health and CMV-seronegative.

The V gene is TRBV10-2, the J gene TRBJ2-1; 8 positions agree with TRBD2. Germline V gene lookup returns CDR1 WSHSY and CDR2 SAAADI. This CDR3 comprises 14 residues. The V and J ends lost 8 bases and 4 bases, in that order; junction bases with no gene match: 7. The CDR3 DNA sequence: TGCGCCAGCTCCGATGGACTAGCTTACAATGAGCAGTTCTTC. Protein product: CASSDGLAYNEQFF.

The V call is TRBV6-6, the J call TRBJ2-7; D is uncertain. Trimming removed 8 bases from V and 2 bases from J, with 16 bases in between. From germline, CDR1 is MNHNY and CDR2 SVGAGI (reference sequence). The CDR3 consists of 14 residues. CDR3 sequence (DNA): TGTGCCAGCTCCTCAAGACACCTGACCTACGAGCAGTACTTC. Amino acid sequence: CASSSRHLTYEQYF.

The genes are TRBV7-9 and TRBJ1-2; 7 positions agree with TRBD1. Germline CDR1 reads SEHNR; CDR2 reads FQNEAQ (reference sequence). The J segment lost 6 bases and the V segment lost 1 base, leaving 8 bases of the junction unmatched. CDR3 size: 15 residues. CDR3 residues: CASSLVPQQGDGYTF. The CDR3 DNA is TGTGCCAGCAGCTTAGTACCCCAGCAGGGGGATGGCTACACCTTC.

Concerning this clone itself: At one end, the junction sequence differs from germline, possibly due to a read error. The chain combines TRBV14 with TRBJ2-7, with TRBD1 as a possible D gene (5 bases). CDR1 is SGHDN, CDR2 FVKESK, per germline. CDR3 size: 12 residues. The CDR3 DNA follows: TGTGCCAGCAGCCAAGGTCCCCAGGGCCGCCACTTC. Translating it yields CASSQGPQGRHF. The full variable domain, with the rest looked up from reference TRBV14 and TRBJ2-7, is EAGVTQFPSHSVIEKGQTVTLRCDPISGHDNLYWYRRVMGKEIKFLLHFVKESKQDESGMPNNRFLAERTGGTYSTLKVQPAELEDSGVYFCASSQGPQGRHFGPGTRLTVT.

The count of this clone is one. The chain is built from TRBV30 and TRBJ2-7; 7 bases line up with TRBD2. The CDR3 runs 16 residues. The germline gives CDR1 GTSNPN, CDR2 SVGIG (reference sequence). V shed 0 bases, J shed 6 bases, and the junction held 14 bases outside the gene matches. CDR3 in DNA: TGTGCCTGGAGTGTAAGCCTATTGACTGGGGAGGGCGAGCAGTACTTC. Its translation: CAWSVSLLTGEGEQYF.

In DNA form, the CDR3 reads TGTGCCAGCAGCTTAGGGCAGGGGGCGGCAGGCAATGAGCAGTTCTTC. Translating it yields CASSLGQGAAGNEQFF. The chain has TRBV7-7 and TRBJ2-1, with 8 bases fitting TRBD1. The CDR3 sequence is 16 residues long. Germline CDR1 is SSHAT and CDR2 is FNYEAQ (reference sequence). The V segment lost 1 base and the J segment 6 bases; nucleotides outside the gene matches: 8.

This rearrangement joins TRBV5-1 to TRBJ1-4; 10 bases fit TRBD1. In germline, CDR1 is SGHRS, CDR2 YFSETQ. The CDR3 sequence is 16 residues long. With V trimmed by 4 bases and J by 8 bases, 11 bases remained unmatched. The CDR3 is CASSVEDRGLREKLFF. CDR3 bases: TGCGCCAGCAGCGTGGAAGACAGGGGGCTACGGGAAAAACTGTTTTTT.

This sequence joins TRBV5-1 and TRBJ2-7; 9 nucleotides match TRBD1. The CDR3 has 14 residues. Germline V gives CDR1 SGHRS, CDR2 YFSETQ. Losses at the gene ends were 7 bases for V and 6 bases for J; bases not matched to a gene: 11. The DNA for the CDR3 is TGCGCCAGCGAGCCACAGGGGGCGCATAGCGAGCAGTACTTC. This sequence encodes CASEPQGAHSEQYF.

The chain is built from TRBV5-4 and TRBJ2-5; TRBD1 is a possible D gene (6 bases). Germline loops: CDR1 SGHNT, CDR2 YYREEE (reference sequence). The CDR3 loop spans 14 amino acids. The germline V and J ends were trimmed by 6 bases and 3 bases, with 15 bases remaining between them. The CDR3 region has the DNA TGTGCCAGCAACTCCAACAGGGTGGAAGAGACCCAGTACTTC. Its protein is CASNSNRVEETQYF.

The V gene is TRBV7-9, the J gene TRBJ1-1, with 10 positions matching TRBD1. CDR3 length: 15 amino acids. Per germline, CDR1 SEHNR and CDR2 FQNEAQ (reference sequence). V dropped 5 bases and J dropped 5; count of bases not matched to a gene: 8. Here the CDR3 DNA reads TGTGCCAGCAGCGGAGACAGGGGGCCCCTAACTGAAGCTTTCTTT. Protein: CASSGDRGPLTEAFF. Full variable domain (rest looked up from reference TRBV7-9 and TRBJ1-1): DTGVSQNPRHKITKRGQNVTFRCDPISEHNRLYWYRQTLGQGPEFLTYFQNEAQLEKSRLLSDRFSAERPKGSFSTLEIQRTEQGDSAMYLCASSGDRGPLTEAFFGQGTRLTVV.

V is TRBV7-9 and J is TRBJ2-7; D perhaps matches TRBD2 (6 bases). In germline, CDR1 is SEHNR, CDR2 FQNEAQ (reference sequence). The CDR3 has 12 residues. Trimming cost V 7 bases and J 3 bases, with 10 bases left between them. In nucleotides, the CDR3 is TGTGCCAGCACGAGACTAGTCTACGAGCAGTACTTC. As protein: CASTRLVYEQYF.

This chain connects TRBV6-5 to TRBJ2-3, with 9 bases lining up with TRBD2. The CDR3 covers 14 residues. CDR1 is MNHEY, CDR2 SVGAGI, per germline. V dropped 5 bases and J dropped 3; count of bases not matched to a gene: 3. The CDR3 is CASSIAGATDTQYF. The CDR3 bases are TGTGCCAGCAGTATAGCGGGAGCAACAGATACGCAGTATTTT.

Here the CDR3 reads CASSLGQGVLYEQYF. The CDR3 nucleotides read TGTGCCAGCAGCTTAGGACAGGGCGTCCTCTACGAGCAGTACTTC. The genes are TRBV7-9 and TRBJ2-7, with TRBD1 identical over 7 bases. Per the germline V gene, CDR1 is SEHNR and CDR2 is FQNEAQ (reference sequence). With V trimmed by 1 base and J by 3 bases, 6 bases remained unmatched. The CDR3 has 15 residues.

This clone appeared a single time. The chain combines TRBV2 with TRBJ1-5; D unresolved. Trimming stripped 9 bases from V and 4 bases from J, with 10 bases between. Germline CDR1 SNHLY, CDR2 FYNNEI. CDR3 length: 12 residues. CDR3 DNA: TGTGCCAGTGGACTGATAAATCAGCCCCAGCATTTT. This translates into CASGLINQPQHF.

The V gene is TRBV6-1, the J gene TRBJ2-5; 11 bases map to TRBD2. The V and J ends lost 1 base and 5 bases, in that order; junction bases with no gene match: 3. This CDR3 comprises 15 residues. Germline CDR1 MNHNS, CDR2 SASEGT. CDR3 in DNA: TGTGCCAGCAGTGAAGACCCTAGCGGGGGGGAGACCCAGTACTTC. Its translation: CASSEDPSGGETQYF.

This clone came up once. Because the CDR3 is missing its conserved closing phenylalanine or tryptophan, this is likely a read error. It is unclear where the CDR3 begins or ends on the DNA, so no DNA is shown, and the CDR3 is as TCRdb lists it. V is TRBV7-9 and J is TRBJ2-7; the D call in the table, TRBD2, was not verified against the DNA. 13 amino acids form the CDR3, both terminal residues included. Germline V gene data show CDR1 as SEHNR and CDR2 as FQNEAQ (reference sequence). The CDR3: CASTKNPGLPFIL.

V is TRBV6-5 and J is TRBJ1-2, with TRBD1 matching 10 bases. The V gene end was trimmed by 6 bases and the J gene end by 7 bases; junction bases not matched to a gene: 8. The CDR3 loop spans 14 amino acids. Germline V gives CDR1 MNHEY, CDR2 SVGAGI. CDR3 region: CASRLPGQGSGYTF. The CDR3 coding sequence is TGTGCCAGCAGACTCCCGGGACAGGGGTCTGGCTACACCTTC.

The chain is built from TRBV5-6 and TRBJ2-7, with TRBD1 matching 7 bases. Germline lookup yields CDR1 SGHDT and CDR2 YYEEEE. CDR3 length: 14 amino acids. The junction had 2 bases not matched to a gene; V was cut back by 1 base and J by 1 base. CDR3: CASSLTGESYEQYF. Written as DNA, the CDR3 is TGTGCCAGCAGCTTGACAGGGGAGTCCTACGAGCAGTACTTC.

The chain couples TRBV6-4 to TRBJ2-2, with 7 bases lining up with TRBD1. Germline V gene sequence: CDR1 MRHNA, CDR2 SNTAGT. The CDR3 contains 15 residues. V was clipped by 2 bases and J by 6 bases; unmatched bases: 6. CDR3 in DNA: TGTGCCAGCAGTGACACTGAGGGGGCAGCCGGGGAGCTGTTTTTT. Translation gives CASSDTEGAAGELFF.

This clone has just one count. This chain uses TRBV2 with TRBJ1-2, with D perhaps matching TRBD1 (6 bases). The CDR3 loop spans 15 amino acids. Trimming shortened V by 5 bases and J by 4 bases, and 17 bases separated the two germline ends. The V gene's germline CDR1 is SNHLY and CDR2 FYNNEI. CDR3 nucleotides: TGTGCCAGCAGTTTAGCACAGGGATCCCCCTATGGCTACACCTTC. Translated, it gives CASSLAQGSPYGYTF.

This sequence joins TRBV6-1 and TRBJ2-7; 10 bases match TRBD1. The CDR3 has 12 residues. The V segment lost 8 bases and the J segment 11 bases; nucleotides outside the gene matches: 9. CDR1 and CDR2 from the germline V gene are MNHNS and SASEGT. The CDR3 sequence: CASGPGQGSKYF. DNA of the CDR3: TGTGCCAGCGGACCGGGACAGGGGAGTAAGTACTTC.

The chain joins TRBV10-1 to TRBJ2-3, with 7 bases fitting TRBD1. Germline V gives CDR1 WNHNN, CDR2 SYGVQD (reference sequence). The CDR3 covers 16 residues. The V segment lost 5 bases and the J segment 1 base; nucleotides outside the gene matches: 9. The CDR3 nucleotides read TGCGCCAGCAGTCCGGGACAGACTATTGGCACAGATACGCAGTATTTT. The encoded protein is CASSPGQTIGTDTQYF.

The J gene is TRBJ2-7, the V gene TRBV5-5, with TRBD1 identical over 7 bases. V lost 3 bases to trimming and J lost 0 bases; unmatched junction nucleotides: 3. The CDR3 loop spans 14 amino acids. Germline lookup yields CDR1 SGHKS and CDR2 YYEKEE (reference sequence). The CDR3 DNA is TGTGCCAGCAGCTGGGACAGAAGCTCCTACGAGCAGTACTTC. As protein: CASSWDRSSYEQYF.

V gene TRBV6-4 combines with J gene TRBJ1-1; D possibly corresponds to TRBD1 (6 bases). Germline V gives CDR1 MRHNA, CDR2 SNTAGT. CDR3 size: 15 residues. V was pared by 0 bases and J by 1 base, with 9 bases between. CDR3 in DNA: TGTGCCAGCAGTGACTCCTCGGACAGGAACACTGAAGCTTTCTTT. Protein sequence: CASSDSSDRNTEAFF.

The chain combines TRBV18 with TRBJ1-2; 10 bases match TRBD1. Germline loops: CDR1 KGHSH, CDR2 LQKENI. CDR3 length equals 17 residues. J was trimmed by 6 bases and V by 0 bases; bases with no gene match: 10. CDR3 in DNA: TGTGCCAGCTCACCACCGGTCGGGACAGGGGAATCCAATGGCTACACCTTC. Translation gives CASSPPVGTGESNGYTF.

The chain joins TRBV30 to TRBJ1-2; 7 positions agree with TRBD1. Losses at the gene ends were 6 bases for V and 6 bases for J; bases not matched to a gene: 4. Germline CDR1 is GTSNPN and CDR2 is SVGIG (reference sequence). The CDR3 is made up of 11 amino acids. For the CDR3, the DNA is TGTGCCTGTGACAGGGCCCATGGCTACACCTTC. Translated: CACDRAHGYTF.

CDR3 DNA: TGCGCCAGCACGAGAGGACAAGGCCTTAATTCACCCCTCCACTTT. Its protein product is CASTRGQGLNSPLHF. The rearrangement links TRBV5-1 to TRBJ1-6, with D perhaps TRBD1 (5 bases). CDR3 length equals 15 residues. V was clipped by 6 bases and J by 6 bases, with 16 bases between them. CDR1 SGHRS and CDR2 YFSETQ come from the germline V gene.

The CDR3 reads CASSVGGQGAVAFF. As DNA, the CDR3 is TGTGCCAGCAGCGTAGGGGGACAGGGGGCCGTCGCTTTCTTT. The chain uses TRBV9 and TRBJ1-1; 12 bases are shared with TRBD1. After removal of 0 bases from V and 11 bases from J, the junction contained 5 bases not matched to a gene. The CDR3 is made up of 14 amino acids. Germline V lookup: CDR1 SGDLS, CDR2 YYNGEE.

J is TRBJ1-4 and V is TRBV19; a possible D gene is TRBD1 (5 bases). The CDR3 consists of 14 residues. V was clipped by 7 bases and J by 6 bases, with 15 bases between them. CDR1 and CDR2 (germline): LNHDA, SQIVND (reference sequence). The CDR3 DNA is TGTGCCAGTACCGACGGACAAAGTTATGAAAAACTGTTTTTT. It codes for CASTDGQSYEKLFF.

A note on this clone: This sample also contains other DNA sequences that code for the same CDR3. The V call is TRBV5-6, the J call TRBJ2-7; 7 bases agree with TRBD1. Trimming at V came to 2 bases and at J to 2 bases, leaving 16 bases not matched to a gene. The CDR3 runs to 18 residues. From germline, CDR1 is SGHDT and CDR2 YYEEEE. CDR3 coding DNA: TGTGCCAGCAGCTTTTGGAGTTCGGGAAGACAGGGCCCCTACGAGCAGTACTTC. The encoded protein is CASSFWSSGRQGPYEQYF.

The chain uses TRBV12-5 and TRBJ1-3, with TRBD1 matching 9 bases. Unmatched junction bases numbered 20, after V lost 6 bases and J lost 2 bases. Germline assignment: CDR1 LGHNT and CDR2 FRNRAP. CDR3 size: 20 residues. In DNA, the CDR3 is TGTGCTAGTGGGGTGGGACCTTATGCGGACAGGGGAACTCCTGGAAACACCATATATTTT. Encoded protein: CASGVGPYADRGTPGNTIYF.